The 31 T cell receptor beta chains below were found in one sample sequenced in a study of cytomegalovirus exposure and HLA in healthy donors. The data were produced by immunoSEQ multiplex PCR, yet TCRdb's version contains in-frame clones alone and is incomplete. The sample lists some 170,000 clones; over 85% were seen once. Sequencing was done on a sample of PBMCs. These TCRs come from a woman younger than 35 in good health and CMV-seropositive.

J is TRBJ1-1 and V is TRBV28; D call uncertain. The CDR3 has 13 residues. Trimming cost V 9 bases and J 3 bases, with 14 bases left between them. Germline V gene data show CDR1 as MDHEN and CDR2 as SYDVKM. The DNA of the CDR3 is TGTGCCAGTGGAGCCCGAGAACACACTGAAGCTTTCTTT. It encodes CASGAREHTEAFF.

V usage is TRBV30 and J usage is TRBJ2-3, with 7 positions matching TRBD2. There are 14 residues in the CDR3. Per germline, CDR1 GTSNPN and CDR2 SVGIG (reference sequence). V was pared by 2 bases and J by 0 bases, with 2 bases of the junction left unmatched. The CDR3 loop reads CAWSRGGSTDTQYF. The CDR3 nucleotides read TGTGCCTGGAGTCGCGGGGGTAGCACAGATACGCAGTATTTT. Full variable domain (remainder filled in from reference TRBV30 and TRBJ2-3): SQTIHQWPATLVQPVGSPLSLECTVEGTSNPNLYWYRQAAGRGLQLLFYSVGIGQISSEVPQNLSASRPQDRQFILSSKKLLLSDSGFYLCAWSRGGSTDTQYFGPGTRLTVL.

The chain employs TRBV5-1 and TRBJ2-2, with D maybe TRBD2 (6 bases). The germline V gene has CDR1 SGHRS and CDR2 YFSETQ. Trimming pared 6 bases from V and 5 bases from J, leaving 14 bases between. The CDR3 consists of 14 residues. The CDR3 sequence is CASNEGLTTGELFF. The CDR3 coding sequence is TGCGCCAGCAACGAGGGACTCACAACCGGGGAGCTGTTTTTT.

The chain links TRBV7-9 to TRBJ1-1; D unresolved. The CDR3 has 15 amino acids. V gave up 0 bases and J gave up 1 base, with 9 bases separating them. From germline, CDR1 is SEHNR and CDR2 FQNEAQ (reference sequence). This CDR3 reads CASSLALARNTEAFF. The CDR3 DNA reads TGTGCCAGCAGCTTAGCGTTGGCTAGGAACACTGAAGCTTTCTTT.

The count of this clone is one. The chain employs TRBV4-2 and TRBJ2-2, with 7 bases identical to TRBD2. The CDR3 is 15 residues long. V lost 0 bases and J lost 6; bases outside the gene matches: 4. Germline CDR1 reads LGHNA; CDR2 reads YNFKEQ. CDR3: CASSQEAAGAGELFF. CDR3 coding DNA: TGTGCCAGCAGCCAAGAGGCTGCGGGAGCCGGGGAGCTGTTTTTT.

The chain is built from TRBV13 and TRBJ2-5; 9 nucleotides line up with TRBD2. Germline V lookup: CDR1 PRHDT, CDR2 FYEKMQ (reference sequence). The CDR3 covers 16 residues. V lost 1 base to trimming and J lost 0 bases; unmatched junction nucleotides: 3. The CDR3 loop is CASSLESGRHQETQYF. DNA for the CDR3: TGTGCCAGCAGCTTAGAAAGCGGGAGGCACCAAGAGACCCAGTACTTC.

V and J are TRBV7-2 and TRBJ2-7, with 8 bases identical to TRBD2. The V segment lost 5 bases and the J segment 2 bases; nucleotides outside the gene matches: 2. The germline V gene encodes CDR1 SGHTA and CDR2 FQGNSA. This CDR3 is built from 13 residues. CDR3 region: CASSASGPYEQYF. The CDR3 coding sequence is TGTGCCAGCAGCGCTAGCGGGCCCTACGAGCAGTACTTC.

This chain uses TRBV28 with TRBJ2-5; a possible D gene is TRBD1 (7 bases). In germline, CDR1 is MDHEN, CDR2 SYDVKM. The CDR3 sequence is 16 residues long. V was pared by 2 bases and J by 3 bases, with 16 bases between. Here the CDR3 DNA reads TGTGCCAGCAGTTTACTGTCCGGGGGACAGAAAGAGACCCAGTACTTC. It translates to CASSLLSGGQKETQYF.

V is TRBV11-2 and J is TRBJ2-7, with TRBD2 identical over 8 bases. The V and J ends lost 5 bases and 3 bases, in that order; junction bases with no gene match: 6. Germline CDR1 reads SGHAT; CDR2 reads FQNNGV. The CDR3 has 14 residues. The CDR3 nucleotides read TGTGCCAGCAGCGTACTAGCGGTCCTCTACGAGCAGTACTTC. It encodes CASSVLAVLYEQYF.

This clone showed up just a few times. J is TRBJ2-1 and V is TRBV7-3; the D gene is possibly TRBD2 (5 bases). Germline lookup yields CDR1 SGHTA and CDR2 FQGTGA. V was clipped by 2 bases and J by 5 bases, with 10 bases between them. The CDR3 has 14 residues. The CDR3: CASSLGGLNNEQFF. The CDR3 region has the DNA TGTGCCAGCAGCTTAGGAGGACTCAACAATGAGCAGTTCTTC.

V usage is TRBV19 and J usage is TRBJ1-5, with 9 bases matching TRBD1. CDR1 and CDR2 (germline): LNHDA, SQIVND (reference sequence). The trim removed 7 bases at V and 3 bases at J, leaving 13 bases unmatched. The CDR3 sequence is 17 residues long. The CDR3 DNA follows: TGTGCCAGTACCTCCGAAACAGGGGGCGCGGACAATCAGCCCCAGCATTTT. It translates to CASTSETGGADNQPQHF.

Here the CDR3 DNA reads TGTGCCAGCAGCAAACCGGGACAGGGAGAACTGTTTTTT. As protein: CASSKPGQGELFF. The rearrangement links TRBV21-1 to TRBJ1-4; the table's TRBD1 call for D was not verified on the DNA. TRBV21-1 is a pseudogene segment. The CDR3 extends over 13 amino acids.

The chain employs TRBV23-1 and TRBJ2-3; 7 bases align to TRBD1. TRBV23-1 is annotated as an ORF whose role is uncertain. The trim removed 7 bases at V and 0 bases at J, leaving 7 bases unmatched. The CDR3 loop spans 15 amino acids. DNA of the CDR3: TGCGCCAGCAAAGTTCGGGACAGAAGCACAGATACGCAGTATTTT. Residues: CASKVRDRSTDTQYF.

The chain uses TRBV4-1 and TRBJ2-1; TRBD2 agrees at 9 bases. The CDR3 consists of 18 residues. Germline V CDR1 and CDR2: MGHRA, YSYEKL. J lost 0 bases, V lost 3 bases, and 9 bases had no gene match. CDR3 nucleotides: TGCGCCAGCAGCCAGGGTCGGGTAGCGGGAGACTCCTACAATGAGCAGTTCTTC. Encoded protein: CASSQGRVAGDSYNEQFF.

The chain links TRBV15 to TRBJ1-1; 7 bases are shared with TRBD1. The trim removed 0 bases at V and 0 bases at J, leaving 7 bases unmatched. The CDR3 extends over 17 amino acids. Germline assignment: CDR1 LNHNV and CDR2 YYDKDF (reference sequence). This CDR3 reads CATSRDSPGQMNTEAFF. The CDR3 DNA follows: TGTGCCACCAGCAGAGACTCCCCGGGACAGATGAACACTGAAGCTTTCTTT.

V is TRBV21-1 and J is TRBJ2-1; the table's D call, TRBD2, has no DNA check behind it. TRBV21-1 is flagged as a pseudogene. CDR3 size: 15 residues. The CDR3 reads CASILAGSSYNEQFF. The CDR3 nucleotides read TGTGCCAGCATCCTAGCGGGAAGCTCCTACAATGAGCAGTTCTTC.

CDR3 amino acids: CASSTQGARRGYTF. DNA of the CDR3: TGTGCCAGCAGCACACAGGGGGCGCGAAGAGGCTACACCTTC. V and J are TRBV7-2 and TRBJ1-2, with 9 positions matching TRBD1. Looked up from germline, CDR1 is SGHTA and CDR2 is FQGNSA. Germline trimming cut 5 bases from V and 8 bases from J; bases unmatched to any gene: 9. The CDR3 sequence is 14 residues long. The full variable domain, rest sourced from reference TRBV7-2 and TRBJ1-2, is GAGVSQSPSNKVTEKGKDVELRCDPISGHTALYWYRQSLGQGLEFLIYFQGNSAPDKSGLPSDRFSAERTGGSVSTLTIQRTQQEDSAVYLCASSTQGARRGYTFGSGTRLTVV.

The V and J genes are TRBV10-2 and TRBJ2-7, with D maybe TRBD2 (5 bases). CDR3 length: 15 amino acids. The V gene's germline CDR1 is WSHSY and CDR2 SAAADI. V lost 2 bases, J lost 7 bases, and 18 bases lay in between. The CDR3 DNA follows: TGCGCCAGCAGTGAGGCGGGCGTCCCGATGGGGGAGCAGTACTTC. Amino acids: CASSEAGVPMGEQYF.

This clone is a singleton in its sample. The chain is built from TRBV5-1 and TRBJ2-2; TRBD2 matches at 10 bases. Germline CDR1 and CDR2: SGHRS and YFSETQ. V was pared by 3 bases and J by 7 bases, with 12 bases of the junction left unmatched. This CDR3 spans 17 amino acids. The CDR3 bases are TGCGCCAGCAGCTCCTCCCTGAGCGGGAGGGGATACGGGGAGCTGTTTTTT. Translation gives CASSSSLSGRGYGELFF. The variable domain in full, completed from reference TRBV5-1 and TRBJ2-2, reads KAGVTQTPRYLIKTRGQQVTLSCSPISGHRSVSWYQQTPGQGLQFLFEYFSETQRNKGNFPGRFSGRQFSNSRSEMNVSTLELGDSALYLCASSSSLSGRGYGELFFGEGSRLTVL.

The rearrangement joins TRBV21-1 to TRBJ2-5; the table names TRBD2, a call not compared with the DNA. TRBV21-1 is termed a pseudogene. The CDR3 sequence is 15 residues long. The CDR3 DNA reads TGTGCCAGCAGCAAAGGCCCAGCGGGAGGAGAGACCCAGTACTTC. This translates into CASSKGPAGGETQYF.

The chain links TRBV6-5 to TRBJ1-4; a weak D match, TRBD1 (6 bases). Germline V gives CDR1 MNHEY, CDR2 SVGAGI. The germline V and J ends were trimmed by 4 bases and 7 bases, with 16 bases remaining between them. The CDR3 loop spans 15 amino acids. The CDR3: CASSSRTVTSEKLFF. The CDR3 DNA sequence: TGTGCCAGCAGTTCGCGGACAGTCACGAGTGAAAAACTGTTTTTT.

This chain joins TRBV18 and TRBJ2-5, with D tentatively TRBD2 (6 bases). V was shortened by 3 bases and J by 6 bases, with 14 bases between the two germline ends. The CDR3 runs 14 residues. CDR1 is KGHSH and CDR2 is LQKENI in the germline V gene. The CDR3 loop is CASSPGLDLQTQYF. The CDR3 DNA sequence: TGTGCCAGCTCACCGGGACTGGACCTACAGACCCAGTACTTC.

The rearrangement links TRBV7-2 to TRBJ2-7, with D unclear. CDR3 length: 13 amino acids. Trimming removed 5 bases at V and 0 bases at J, with 8 bases between. From germline, CDR1 is SGHTA and CDR2 FQGNSA. The CDR3 DNA follows: TGTGCCAGCAGCCCTCCGAGCTCCTACGAGCAGTACTTC. It translates to CASSPPSSYEQYF.

The DNA for the CDR3 is TGTGCCTGGAGTGGGGCAGGTAACATGAACACTGAAGCTTTCTTT. Translating gives CAWSGAGNMNTEAFF. The rearrangement joins TRBV30 to TRBJ1-1; D is unclear. The germline V gene encodes CDR1 GTSNPN and CDR2 SVGIG (reference sequence). Trimming cost V 1 base and J 0 bases, with 12 bases left between them. The CDR3 totals 15 residues.

This chain uses TRBV4-2 with TRBJ2-7; TRBD2 aligns across 11 bases. This CDR3 contains 18 residues. CDR1 and CDR2 from the germline V gene are LGHNA and YNFKEQ. Trimming cost V 3 bases and J 2 bases; bases outside gene matches: 12. In nucleotides, the CDR3 is TGTGCCAGCAGCCACCCCTCCGAAACTAGCGGGAGAACCTACGAGCAGTACTTC. Amino acids: CASSHPSETSGRTYEQYF.

The gene calls are TRBV6-4 and TRBJ2-1; 7 nucleotides agree with TRBD1. The germline V gene has CDR1 MRHNA and CDR2 SNTAGT. V trimming: 4 bases; J trimming: 6 bases; junction bases outside the gene matches: 9. CDR3 length: 15 amino acids. The CDR3 sequence: CASSVTGASGNEQFF. The CDR3 DNA reads TGTGCCAGCAGTGTTACAGGGGCTAGTGGCAATGAGCAGTTCTTC.

This rearrangement joins TRBV7-3 to TRBJ1-1; D perhaps matches TRBD1 (6 bases). This CDR3 region has 16 residues. CDR1 SGHTA and CDR2 FQGTGA come from the germline V gene. Trimming shortened V by 0 bases and J by 4 bases, and 15 bases separated the two germline ends. For the CDR3, the DNA is TGTGCCAGCAGCTTAACCTCAGGGGTTAGATCCACTGAAGCTTTCTTT. Protein: CASSLTSGVRSTEAFF.

This clone was seen once. The rearrangement links TRBV2 to TRBJ2-7; tentatively, D is TRBD2 (6 bases). The CDR3 totals 14 residues. V lost 6 bases and J 4 bases, leaving 16 bases between the germline ends. The germline V gene encodes CDR1 SNHLY and CDR2 FYNNEI. The CDR3 sequence is CASRLEGGYYEQYF. Written as DNA, the CDR3 is TGTGCCAGCAGACTAGAGGGAGGTTATTACGAGCAGTACTTC.

The chain recombines TRBV15 with TRBJ2-1; 13 bases are shared with TRBD2. Losses at the gene ends were 1 base for V and 8 bases for J; bases not matched to a gene: 5. The germline V gene has CDR1 LNHNV and CDR2 YYDKDF (reference sequence). This CDR3 spans 16 amino acids. This CDR3 reads CATSRAGTSGIDEQFF. The CDR3 nucleotides read TGTGCCACCAGCAGAGCCGGGACTAGCGGGATCGATGAGCAGTTCTTC.

This sequence joins TRBV28 and TRBJ1-5; no firm D call. Germline V lookup: CDR1 MDHEN, CDR2 SYDVKM. CDR3 length: 13 residues. The V end was cut by 6 bases, the J end by 1 base, with 7 bases between. In DNA form, the CDR3 reads TGTGCCAGCAGCCATAGAAGCAATCAGCCCCAGCATTTT. This sequence encodes CASSHRSNQPQHF.

The chain recombines TRBV7-9 with TRBJ1-1; maybe TRBD1 (5 bases). The germline V gene encodes CDR1 SEHNR and CDR2 FQNEAQ (reference sequence). Trimming shortened V by 4 bases and J by 1 base, and 25 bases separated the two germline ends. This CDR3 contains 19 residues. CDR3 in amino acids: CASSSLKRGTSIRNTEAFF. CDR3 DNA sequence: TGTGCCAGCAGCTCACTAAAAAGGGGCACCTCTATAAGGAACACTGAAGCTTTCTTT. Variable domain in full (rest from reference TRBV7-9 and TRBJ1-1): DTGVSQNPRHKITKRGQNVTFRCDPISEHNRLYWYRQTLGQGPEFLTYFQNEAQLEKSRLLSDRFSAERPKGSFSTLEIQRTEQGDSAMYLCASSSLKRGTSIRNTEAFFGQGTRLTVV.